The rows below give T cell receptor beta chains drawn from one sample of a study of blood T cell repertoires in COVID-19. Method: immunoSEQ multiplex PCR; TCRdb's copy keeps in-frame clones and lacks some. The sample records 200,000 or so clones, 82% being singletons. The sample was peripheral blood. The receptors were gathered from a human donor with acute or convalescent COVID-19. The donor label of this sample is uncertain. Each CDR3 is given with its conserved first and last residue. A D gene is named only where the DNA matches it firmly. Size values are once, few and many counts, or a class for expanded clones, and some rows have none.

TRBV19,-,14,-,TRBJ1-1,TGTGCCAGTAGCCTCATTGAGGGTAACACTGAAGCTTTCTTT,CASSLIEGNTEAFF
TRBV5-1,-,15,TRBD2,TRBJ2-1,TGCGCCAGCAGCTTGGAGACTAGCGGGAGGAATGAGCAGTTCTTC,CASSLETSGRNEQFF
TRBV10-3,-,15,TRBD2,TRBJ2-7,TGTGCCATCAGTAGAGCGGGGTCGAGCTCCTACGAGCAGTACTTC,CAISRAGSSSYEQYF
TRBV11-2,-,18,-,TRBJ2-4,TGTGCCAGCAGCTTAGATCCGCAGGGGTCCCTAGCCAAAAACATTCAGTACTTC,CASSLDPQGSLAKNIQYF
TRBV24-1,-,16,TRBD1,TRBJ2-1,TGTGCCACCAGTGACTCGGGACAGGCCCTTAACAATGAGCAGTTCTTC,CATSDSGQALNNEQFF
TRBV6-1,-,16,-,TRBJ2-7,TGTGCCAGCAGTGTCACGCACACAGGGTTGAGTTTCGAGCAGTACTTC,CASSVTHTGLSFEQYF
TRBV3-1/TRBV3-2,-,14,TRBD1,TRBJ2-5,TGTGCCACCTTAGGACAGGGCTATGGAGAGACCCAGTACTTC,CATLGQGYGETQYF
TRBV10-3,-,17,TRBD2,TRBJ2-3,TGTGCCATCAGTGAAGGGACTAGCAGCCTGAGCACAGATACGCAGTATTTT,CAISEGTSSLSTDTQYF
TRBV29-1,-,13,-,TRBJ1-1,TGCAGCGTTGAAAGGTGGGGCTCGGCTGAAGCTTTCTTT,CSVERWGSAEAFF
TRBV27,-,18,TRBD2,TRBJ2-2,TGTGCCAGCCCCGAGGGTCTAGCGGGAGGGCGGAGCACCGGGGAGCTGTTTTTT,CASPEGLAGGRSTGELFF
TRBV18,-,16,TRBD1,TRBJ2-5,TGTGCCAGCTCACTCTCCGACAGGGGGCTCCAAGAGACCCAGTACTTC,CASSLSDRGLQETQYF
TRBV28,few,12,TRBD1,TRBJ2-3,TGTGCCACCGAGGACAGGGCAGATACGCAGTATTTT,CATEDRADTQYF
TRBV3-1/TRBV3-2,few,13,-,TRBJ1-1,TGTGCCAGCAGCCAAATGACAGCCACTGAAGCTTTCTTT,CASSQMTATEAFF
TRBV28,once,15,TRBD1,TRBJ2-5,TGTGCCAGCAGTTTGGGACAGGGTTTAGGAGAGACCCAGTACTTC,CASSLGQGLGETQYF
TRBV29-1,-,14,-,TRBJ2-6,TGCAGCGTTGGCAGGTTCTCTGGGGCCAACGTCCTGACTTTC,CSVGRFSGANVLTF
TRBV19,-,14,TRBD2,TRBJ2-7,TGTGCCAGTAGTCCGGCTAGCGGGGCCTACGAGCAGTACTTC,CASSPASGAYEQYF
TRBV7-3,-,14,-,TRBJ1-1,TGTGCCAGCAGCTTAACAGGCCGGGGCACTGAAGCTTTCTTT,CASSLTGRGTEAFF
TRBV5-1,-,15,TRBD2,TRBJ2-1,TGCGCCAGCAGCACTGGGACTAGCGCTGACAATGAGCAGTTCTTC,CASSTGTSADNEQFF
TRBV10-3,few,14,TRBD1,TRBJ1-1,TGTGCCACTATCCCGGCAGGGGGCGACACTGAAGCTTTCTTT,CATIPAGGDTEAFF
TRBV15,-,15,TRBD2,TRBJ2-1,TGTGCCACCAGGAAGTCGGGCGGGAGGGTCAATGAGCAGTTCTTC,CATRKSGGRVNEQFF
TRBV6-6,-,16,-,TRBJ2-1,TGTGCCAGCAGTTACGACGCCCGGGCCAAGGGAGGTGAGCAGTTCTTC,CASSYDARAKGGEQFF
TRBV19,few,15,TRBD2,TRBJ2-3,TGTGCCAGTAGTAGAGGGACTAGCGGAACGATACAGCAGTATTTT,CASSRGTSGTIQQYF
TRBV18,-,15,TRBD1,TRBJ2-2,TGTGCCAGCTCACTGGGACAGGGTAACACCGGGGAGCTGTTTTTT,CASSLGQGNTGELFF
TRBV6-5,-,13,TRBD1,TRBJ1-5,TGTGCCGGATCTTTACAGGGGGCCCAGCCCCAGCATTTT,CAGSLQGAQPQHF
TRBV2,few,20,TRBD1,TRBJ1-6,TGTGCCAGCAGTGCCGACAACCCCGGACAGGGAGTCTTGAATAATTCACCCCTCCACTTT,CASSADNPGQGVLNNSPLHF
TRBV10-2,-,13,-,TRBJ2-7,TGCGCCAGCAGTGAGTCGAGAGTGGTCGAGCAGTACTTC,CASSESRVVEQYF
TRBV6-6,-,15,-,TRBJ2-5,TGTGCCAGCATGCGGGCAGGACGGCTCCAAGAGACCCAGTACTTC,CASMRAGRLQETQYF
TRBV6-5,-,14,-,TRBJ1-2,TGTGCCAGCAGGACAGCAGGGTACAACTATGGCTACACCTTC,CASRTAGYNYGYTF
TRBV18,-,13,TRBD1,TRBJ1-2,TGTGCCAGCTCACCAATGGGCCAGGGGGACTACACCTTC,CASSPMGQGDYTF
TRBV27,-,14,-,TRBJ1-2,TGTGCCAGCAGTTTACAGGCCGGGGGCTATGGCTACACCTTC,CASSLQAGGYGYTF
TRBV30,few,12,-,TRBJ2-7,TGTGCCTGGAGTGCAGGACGCAGGGAACAGTACTTC,CAWSAGRREQYF
TRBV5-1,-,15,-,TRBJ1-4,TGCGCCAGCAGCTCGGGGGGTTCCGGAGGGGAAAAACTGTTTTTT,CASSSGGSGGEKLFF
TRBV5-1,-,15,TRBD2,TRBJ2-7,TGCGCCAGCAGCTTAGAGACTAGCGGGGCCTACGAGCAGTACTTC,CASSLETSGAYEQYF
TRBV24-1,-,15,TRBD2,TRBJ2-1,TGTGCCACCAGTGACCGACTAGCGGGGAACAATGAGCAGTTCTTC,CATSDRLAGNNEQFF
TRBV2,-,15,-,TRBJ2-2,TGTGCCAGCATACGACAGGATCTAGGCACCGGGGAGCTGTTTTTT,CASIRQDLGTGELFF
TRBV29-1,once,13,-,TRBJ1-1,TGCAGCGTTGCGGCGACAACCAACACTGAAGCTTTCTTT,CSVAATTNTEAFF